The 30 T cell receptor beta chains in this list originate from one sample, sequenced in a study of identical twins. TCRdb reprocessed the 5' RACE reads via MiXCR and lists one record per CDR3 protein. The sample records a few hundred thousand distinct CDR3 sequences, roughly an eighth being singletons. The data also belong to a second study, concerning yellow fever vaccine responses in identical twins.

Input material: CD4+ T cells sorted from blood. The receptors come from a woman between 18 and 29 years old in good health.

The V gene is TRBV5-1, the J gene TRBJ1-1; possibly TRBD1 for D (6 bases). Germline values: CDR1 SGHRS, CDR2 YFSETQ. This CDR3 spans 16 amino acids. The V gene lost 4 bases and the J gene lost 7 bases, with 23 bases spanning the gap. The chain's CDR3 is CASSKQGGGEVGEAFF. The DNA for the CDR3 is TGCGCCAGCAGCAAACAGGGAGGGGGGGAAGTTGGTGAAGCTTTCTTT.

This chain joins TRBV30 and TRBJ2-3; D tentatively reads TRBD1 or TRBD2 (6 bases each). The CDR3 extends over 13 amino acids. Looked up from germline, CDR1 is GTSNPN and CDR2 is SVGIG (reference sequence). The V end lost 2 bases, the J end lost 13 bases, and 19 bases lay between the germline ends. In DNA form, the CDR3 reads TGTGCCTGGAGTCCACGGGGGCCCCGAATGGAGTATTTT. This sequence encodes CAWSPRGPRMEYF.

This clonotype was counted at least ten times. The rearrangement uses TRBV29-1 and TRBJ2-2; D possibly corresponds to TRBD2 (5 bases). Germline CDR1 and CDR2: SQVTM and ANQGSEA. V dropped 4 bases and J dropped 0 bases, with 12 bases sitting between them. The CDR3 sequence is 15 residues long. For the CDR3, the DNA is TGCAGCGTTGCATCTGTCGGGGCGAACACCGGGGAGCTGTTTTTT. Its translation is CSVASVGANTGELFF.

This clonotype was counted a few times. The chain recombines TRBV11-2 with TRBJ2-7; D call uncertain. Germline V gene sequence: CDR1 SGHAT, CDR2 FQNNGV. This CDR3 comprises 13 residues. Trimming removed 5 bases at V and 4 bases at J, with 12 bases between. CDR3 protein: CASSPTHAYEQYF. The CDR3 bases are TGTGCCAGCAGCCCAACCCACGCATACGAGCAGTACTTC.

The V call is TRBV7-2, the J call TRBJ2-1; 9 bases map to TRBD2. V dropped 4 bases and J dropped 6; count of bases not matched to a gene: 7. In germline, CDR1 is SGHTA, CDR2 FQGNSA. The CDR3 is made up of 15 amino acids. Here the CDR3 reads CASSSGTSSGNEQFF. The CDR3 DNA is TGTGCCAGCAGCTCGGGGACTAGCTCAGGCAATGAGCAGTTCTTC. The whole variable domain, filled in from reference TRBV7-2 and TRBJ2-1, reads GAGVSQSPSNKVTEKGKDVELRCDPISGHTALYWYRQSLGQGLEFLIYFQGNSAPDKSGLPSDRFSAERTGGSVSTLTIQRTQQEDSAVYLCASSSGTSSGNEQFFGPGTRLTVL.

The chain uses TRBV20-1 and TRBJ2-1; 10 bases match TRBD1. Germline V gives CDR1 DFQATT, CDR2 SNEGSKA (reference sequence). The length of the CDR3 is 15 residues. V lost 5 bases, J lost 6 bases, and 10 bases stayed unmatched. The CDR3 DNA reads TGCAGTGCTGACTCCGGACAGGGGGTCATCAATGAGCAGTTCTTC. It is translated as CSADSGQGVINEQFF.

Many counts were recorded for this clonotype. The rearrangement links TRBV5-6 to TRBJ2-5, with D hard to call. Trimming removed 2 bases at V and 1 base at J, with 3 bases between. The germline gives CDR1 SGHDT, CDR2 YYEEEE. This CDR3 contains 12 residues. The chain's CDR3 is CASSLPQETQYF. CDR3 sequence (DNA): TGTGCCAGCAGCTTACCCCAAGAGACCCAGTACTTC.

This chain connects TRBV15 to TRBJ1-1; D gene uncertain. Germline-derived CDR1 and CDR2 are LNHNV and YYDKDF (reference sequence). Trimming pared 4 bases from V and 3 bases from J, leaving 3 bases between. The CDR3 has 11 amino acids. The CDR3 DNA is TGTGCCACCAGCATGGACACTGAAGCTTTCTTT. Translating it yields CATSMDTEAFF.

This clonotype turned up a few times. The gene calls are TRBV10-3 and TRBJ2-1; tentative D call: TRBD2 (7 bases). CDR3 length: 16 amino acids. V was clipped by 0 bases and J by 7 bases, with 16 bases between them. Germline V gives CDR1 ENHRY, CDR2 SYGVKD. The chain's CDR3 is CAISESGRGGINEQFF. The CDR3 bases are TGTGCCATCAGTGAGTCTGGGAGGGGGGGCATAAATGAGCAGTTCTTC.

The chain couples TRBV20-1 to TRBJ2-1; 9 bases agree with TRBD2. Germline V lookup: CDR1 DFQATT, CDR2 SNEGSKA (reference sequence). J gave up 0 bases and V 1 base, and 4 bases lay outside the gene matches. This CDR3 comprises 16 residues. CDR3 nucleotides: TGCAGTGCTAGAGTTAGCGGGAGTCCCTCCTACAATGAGCAGTTCTTC. This encodes CSARVSGSPSYNEQFF.

The chain recombines TRBV2 with TRBJ2-6, with 7 bases aligning to TRBD1. Per germline, CDR1 SNHLY and CDR2 FYNNEI. With 6 bases clipped from V and 1 base from J, the junction kept 9 bases outside the gene matches. The CDR3 spans 17 residues. The CDR3 protein is CASRQTGTLSGANVLTF. The CDR3 bases are TGTGCCAGCAGGCAGACAGGGACCCTTTCTGGGGCCAACGTCCTGACTTTC.

In this sample, this clonotype turned up a few times. The chain is built from TRBV3-1 and TRBJ2-5; no clear D gene. This CDR3 contains 13 residues. Germline lookup yields CDR1 LGHDT and CDR2 YNNKEL (reference sequence). With 4 bases removed from V and 4 bases from J, the gap between germline ends came to 10 bases. The CDR3 DNA is TGTGCCAGCAGCCCACGTTCAAGAGAGACCCAGTACTTC. Amino acid sequence: CASSPRSRETQYF.

There are a few counts of this clonotype. The J gene is TRBJ1-5, the V gene TRBV6-2 or TRBV6-3; D gene unclear. The CDR3 contains 13 residues. The germline V gene encodes CDR1 MNHEY and CDR2 SVGEGT. Trimming stripped 3 bases from V and 3 bases from J, with 6 bases between. CDR3 sequence reads: CASSYTDNQPQHF. The CDR3 nucleotides are TGTGCCAGCAGTTATACAGACAATCAGCCCCAGCATTTT.

This clonotype was recorded a few times. CDR3 amino acids: CASMTGGTAYEQYF. The CDR3 bases are TGTGCCAGCATGACAGGAGGGACCGCCTACGAGCAGTACTTC. The chain uses TRBV28 and TRBJ2-7; D is possibly TRBD1 or TRBD2 (6 bases each). The V end lost 7 bases, the J end lost 2 bases, and 15 bases lay between the germline ends. Per the germline V gene, CDR1 is MDHEN and CDR2 is SYDVKM. The CDR3 has 14 amino acids.

V is TRBV5-5 and J is TRBJ2-2; 7 bases align to TRBD2. V was clipped by 0 bases and J by 0 bases; unmatched bases: 8. The CDR3 is 18 amino acids. Germline V CDR1 and CDR2: SGHKS, YYEKEE (reference sequence). CDR3 nucleotides: TGTGCCAGCAGCTTGGCCCTTCGGACTAGGGCGAACACCGGGGAGCTGTTTTTT. This codes for CASSLALRTRANTGELFF.

The CDR3 is CASSLDGGLGSTQYF. CDR3 in DNA: TGTGCCAGCAGCTTAGATGGAGGACTCGGGAGTACGCAGTATTTT. J is TRBJ2-3 and V is TRBV11-2; a weak D match, TRBD2 (6 bases). The CDR3 has 15 amino acids. The germline gives CDR1 SGHAT, CDR2 FQNNGV. Trimming removed 0 bases at V and 8 bases at J, with 15 bases between. The whole variable domain, filled in from reference TRBV11-2 and TRBJ2-3, reads EAGVAQSPRYKIIEKRQSVAFWCNPISGHATLYWYQQILGQGPKLLIQFQNNGVVDDSQLPKDRFSAERLKGVDSTLKIQPAKLEDSAVYLCASSLDGGLGSTQYFGPGTRLTVL.

The chain uses TRBV20-1 and TRBJ2-3; D possibly corresponds to TRBD2 (6 bases). The germline V and J ends were trimmed by 4 bases and 2 bases, with 13 bases remaining between them. The germline CDR1 and CDR2 sequences are DFQATT and SNEGSKA (reference sequence). CDR3 size: 14 residues. The CDR3 DNA reads as TGCAGTGCTATAGCGGCCGACCTCACAGATACGCAGTATTTT. As protein: CSAIAADLTDTQYF.

There are a few counts of this clonotype. This chain connects TRBV3-1 to TRBJ2-1; 10 bases line up with TRBD2. This CDR3 contains 16 residues. In germline, CDR1 is LGHDT, CDR2 YNNKEL (reference sequence). V lost 4 bases to trimming and J lost 8 bases; unmatched junction nucleotides: 11. The CDR3 DNA follows: TGTGCCAGCAGCCTCGTTATAGCGGGAGGAGTTCATGAGCAGTTCTTC. It yields the protein CASSLVIAGGVHEQFF.

This clonotype has a count of ten or more. The rearrangement joins TRBV5-1 to TRBJ2-3; D may match TRBD1 or TRBD2 (5 bases each). The CDR3 consists of 14 residues. Trimming removed 4 bases at V and 0 bases at J, with 9 bases between. CDR1 and CDR2 from the germline V gene are SGHRS and YFSETQ. The CDR3 DNA reads TGCGCCAGCAGCCCCGGGGCCAGCACAGATACGCAGTATTTT. This gives the protein CASSPGASTDTQYF.

This clonotype was counted at least ten times. The J gene is TRBJ2-3, the V gene TRBV20-1; tentative D call: TRBD2 (6 bases). Germline V gene lookup returns CDR1 DFQATT and CDR2 SNEGSKA (reference sequence). This CDR3 comprises 14 residues. V shed 5 bases and J shed 0 bases, with 12 bases lying between them. The CDR3 DNA sequence: TGCAGTGCTCTACTAGGAGGGAGCACAGATACGCAGTATTTT. Its protein product is CSALLGGSTDTQYF.

This clonotype came up a few times. CDR3 sequence: CASSLERGALSSYNEQFF. CDR3 nucleotides: TGTGCCAGCAGCTTAGAGAGGGGGGCCTTAAGCTCCTACAATGAGCAGTTCTTC. V usage is TRBV11-2 and J usage is TRBJ2-1; D might be TRBD1 or TRBD2, each matching 6 bases. Germline V gene lookup returns CDR1 SGHAT and CDR2 FQNNGV. The CDR3 extends over 18 amino acids. V was clipped by 0 bases and J by 0 bases, with 15 bases between them.

This clonotype was counted ten times or more. The chain combines TRBV24-1 with TRBJ2-2; the D is unclear. Germline CDR1 KGHDR, CDR2 SFDVKD. The CDR3 runs to 12 residues. The V end was cut by 4 bases, the J end by 6 bases, with 5 bases between. The CDR3 sequence: CATSDSPGELFF. CDR3 nucleotide sequence: TGTGCCACCAGTGACTCCCCCGGGGAGCTGTTTTTT.

This clonotype showed up just a few times. This sequence joins TRBV4-3 and TRBJ2-1; 10 bases map to TRBD2. Unmatched junction bases numbered 6, after V lost 0 bases and J lost 7 bases. CDR1 is LGHNA, CDR2 YSLEER, per germline. CDR3 length: 16 residues. This CDR3 is CASSQEGSGRRNEQFF. In nucleotides, the CDR3 is TGCGCCAGCAGCCAAGAAGGTAGCGGGAGGCGGAATGAGCAGTTCTTC.

This clonotype was seen repeatedly, ten times or more. The chain couples TRBV5-1 to TRBJ2-3; D perhaps matches TRBD2 (6 bases). The V and J ends lost 4 bases and 3 bases respectively, with 15 bases between them. This CDR3 spans 15 amino acids. From germline, CDR1 is SGHRS and CDR2 YFSETQ. This CDR3 is CASSPGTHETDTQYF. The CDR3 DNA reads TGCGCCAGCAGCCCCGGGACTCATGAGACAGATACGCAGTATTTT.

This clonotype was seen a handful of times. The chain joins TRBV2 to TRBJ2-1, with a tentative D call TRBD2 (5 bases). The CDR3 sequence is 15 residues long. Deletions cut 4 bases from V and 1 base from J, with 11 bases between. Germline V gene sequence: CDR1 SNHLY, CDR2 FYNNEI. DNA for the CDR3: TGTGCCAGCAGTGTGAGCGGTATATCCTACAATGAGCAGTTCTTC. This codes for CASSVSGISYNEQFF.

The chain uses TRBV20-1 and TRBJ2-1; 7 nucleotides match TRBD2. The CDR3 is 13 residues long. Germline values: CDR1 DFQATT, CDR2 SNEGSKA (reference sequence). Written as DNA, the CDR3 is TGCAGGGTCAAGCGGGAAAGCTACAATGAGCAGTTCTTC. It yields the protein CRVKRESYNEQFF.

This clonotype was seen repeatedly, ten times or more. The chain joins TRBV20-1 to TRBJ1-5; no clear D gene. This CDR3 is built from 13 residues. V gave up 6 bases and J gave up 6 bases, with 15 bases separating them. Germline CDR1 and CDR2: DFQATT and SNEGSKA (reference sequence). In nucleotides, the CDR3 is TGCAGTGCGAATCTTGGTGCCGGTCAGCCCCAGCATTTT. Protein: CSANLGAGQPQHF.

This clonotype was found a few times. The chain has TRBV29-1 and TRBJ2-7, with TRBD2 identical over 10 bases. CDR3 length: 14 amino acids. The V gene's germline CDR1 is SQVTM and CDR2 ANQGSEA. The J segment lost 6 bases and the V segment lost 4 bases, leaving 9 bases of the junction unmatched. CDR3 sequence (DNA): TGCAGCGTTGCGCCTAGCGGGAGTGGTGGCGAGCAGTACTTC. Residues: CSVAPSGSGGEQYF.

The CDR3 spells CASSSILAETQYF. DNA of the CDR3: TGTGCCAGCAGCAGTATACTAGCGGAGACCCAGTACTTC. The V call is TRBV7-6, the J call TRBJ2-5; TRBD2 matches at 7 bases. This CDR3 region has 13 residues. Germline V gene data show CDR1 as SGHVS and CDR2 as FNYEAQ. With V trimmed by 5 bases and J by 5 bases, 5 bases remained unmatched. Supplemented by reference TRBV7-6 and TRBJ2-5, the full variable domain reads GAGVSQSPRYKVTKRGQDVALRCDPISGHVSLYWYRQALGQGPEFLTYFNYEAQQDKSGLPNDRFSAERPEGSISTLTIQRTEQRDSAMYRCASSSILAETQYFGPGTRLLVL.

This clonotype was counted a few times. J is TRBJ2-2 and V is TRBV4-1, with D unclear. The CDR3 covers 15 residues. Germline CDR1 and CDR2: MGHRA and YSYEKL. Trimming removed 1 base at V and 8 bases at J, with 14 bases between. This CDR3 is CASSQVGSTAGELFF. The CDR3 DNA reads TGCGCCAGCAGCCAAGTCGGATCAACGGCTGGGGAGCTGTTTTTT.